Listed below are T cell receptor beta chains from one sample, sequenced in a study of molecular identifiers for immune sequencing clone quantification. MiXCR was run by TCRdb on the PCR reads, yielding one entry per CDR3 protein. Among 8,000 to 13,000 distinct CDR3 sequences, more than 15% were seen once, and the ten largest hold over 1.5%. Source material: naive CD8+ T cells from blood, with Jurkat cell RNA spiked in. The receptors originated from a human donor in good health. Some libraries in this study had Jurkat cell RNA spiked in. Each CDR3 is given with its conserved first and last residue. The order of the fields is CDR3 length, J gene, V gene, CDR3 protein.

16 | TRBJ2-2 | TRBV5-6 | CASRRTGTANTVELFF
12 | TRBJ2-1 | TRBV11-2 | CASSLLGNEQFF
15 | TRBJ1-5 | TRBV10-2 | CASSENRVVGQPQHF
15 | TRBJ2-1 | TRBV7-2 | CASSSSRSSYNEQFF
14 | TRBJ2-3 | TRBV10-3 | CAISPGSKTDTQYF
14 | TRBJ1-5 | TRBV5-8 | CASSQTDSNQPQHF
15 | TRBJ2-1 | TRBV3-1 | CASSQDSVGRGEQFF
10 | TRBJ2-7 | TRBV30 | CAWSEGEQYF
12 | TRBJ2-7 | TRBV11-3 | CASSLIGDEQYF
15 | TRBJ2-3 | TRBV6-6 | CAIPPRGGRTDTQYF
17 | TRBJ2-2 | TRBV4-1 | CASSILAGGPNTGELFF
17 | TRBJ1-4 | TRBV7-9 | CAGKTTGGRRENEKLFF
13 | TRBJ2-1 | TRBV19 | CASSIAPRGEQFF
15 | TRBJ2-3 | TRBV28 | CASSSKTGDGDTQYF
14 | TRBJ1-5 | TRBV7-6 | CASSPNTGDQPQHF
14 | TRBJ2-2 | TRBV6-5 | CATTEGGLTGELFF
15 | TRBJ1-1 | TRBV11-3 | CASRSRDGPNTEAFF
15 | TRBJ2-2 | TRBV27 | CASGPNPSGSGELFF
14 | TRBJ1-5 | TRBV12-3/TRBV12-4 | CASSWKGFNQPQHF
11 | TRBJ1-1 | TRBV28 | CASSRNTEAFF
14 | TRBJ2-7 | TRBV4-3 | CASSQDSRGYEQYF
17 | TRBJ1-5 | TRBV6-2/TRBV6-3 | CASSYSTYRGANQPQHF
14 | TRBJ2-3 | TRBV7-7 | CASSLGLLTDTQYF
15 | TRBJ2-3 | TRBV7-2 | CASSRVSGTTDTQYF
16 | TRBJ1-5 | TRBV19 | CASSIVLTDGNQPQHF
12 | TRBJ1-1 | TRBV12-3/TRBV12-4 | CASNLGYTEAFF
13 | TRBJ2-7 | TRBV3-1 | CASSQVHVYEQYF
14 | TRBJ2-7 | TRBV2 | CASSYRTVSYEQYF
14 | TRBJ2-7 | TRBV5-6 | CASSLRQPHYEQYF